The 11 T cell receptor beta chains in this list originate from one sample, sequenced in a study of tumor-infiltrating lymphocytes in primary liver carcinoma. Extraction of RNA together with DNA used 20-30 mg of unsorted bulk tissue. Total RNA (approximately 500 ng) served as template for TCR beta cDNA synthesis primed by a constant-region primer. A slightly modified ARM-PCR protocol with three nested multiplex PCR rounds produced these TCR beta libraries. The first two PCR rounds, approximately 11 cycles each, used TRBV1-TRBV30 forward primers and a C-beta reverse primer. From the multiplex PCR reads, TCRdb called clonotypes with MiXCR, one entry per CDR3 protein. The sample consists of around 70,000 distinct CDR3 sequences, roughly 69% of them appearing once. The specimen was liver tumor tissue from sampling region 4. Subset specified: tumor region T4, right-lateral pole. All receptors derive from a man between 35 and 55 years old with primary liver carcinoma and hepatitis B virus infection.

For this clonotype: One base away lies a much larger clone, so this may be a sequencing read error. The chain couples TRBV7-9 to TRBJ2-7; TRBD2 matches 12 bases. V trimming: 8 bases; J trimming: 7 bases; junction bases outside the gene matches: 12. Germline assignment: CDR1 SEHNR and CDR2 FQNEAQ (reference sequence). CDR3 size: 15 residues. The CDR3 loop reads CASGLAGSAKMEQYF. The CDR3 bases are TGTGCCAGCGGACTAGCGGGGTCCGCGAAGATGGAGCAGTACTTC.

The sample holds many counts of this clonotype. The chain uses TRBV6-1 and TRBJ2-1, with 8 bases fitting TRBD2. This CDR3 has 16 residues. The germline V gene has CDR1 MNHNS and CDR2 SASEGT. The trim removed 6 bases at V and 6 bases at J, leaving 13 bases unmatched. CDR3 sequence: CASSESPGGVTNEQFF. The DNA for the CDR3 is TGTGCCAGCAGCGAGAGCCCGGGAGGGGTAACCAATGAGCAGTTCTTC.

About this clonotype itself: A much larger clone differs by one base, so this may be a read error. The CDR3 does not close with the conserved phenylalanine or tryptophan, likely indicating a read error. The rearrangement uses TRBV28 and TRBJ2-3; the match to TRBD2 covers 7 bases. The V gene's germline CDR1 is MDHEN and CDR2 SYDVKM. With 4 bases clipped from V and 0 bases from J, the junction kept 10 bases outside the gene matches. The CDR3 is made up of 17 amino acids. The CDR3: CASSWVGGSGSTDTQYY. Here the CDR3 DNA reads TGTGCCAGCAGTTGGGTCGGGGGGTCGGGGAGCACAGATACGCAGTATTAT.

This clonotype was seen many times. The chain uses TRBV6-6 and TRBJ1-6, with D hard to call. V lost 4 bases and J 4 bases, leaving 5 bases between the germline ends. This CDR3 region has 13 residues. Germline V lookup: CDR1 MNHNY, CDR2 SVGAGI (reference sequence). The CDR3 nucleotides are TGTGCCAGCAGTTCGGATTATAATTCACCCCTCCACTTT. This gives the protein CASSSDYNSPLHF.

With respect to this clonotype: At one end the junction does not follow the germline gene, possibly because of a read error. This chain links TRBV19 with TRBJ1-1; D is uncertain. CDR3 length equals 14 residues. Germline V CDR1 and CDR2: LNHDA, SQIVND (reference sequence). DNA for the CDR3: TGTACCAGTAGTATAGATAAAAGGAACACTGAAGCTTTATTT. It specifies CTSSIDKRNTEALF.

V gene TRBV12-3 or TRBV12-4 combines with J gene TRBJ1-1; D perhaps matches TRBD1 (5 bases). The CDR3 runs to 15 residues. The V and J ends lost 7 bases and 2 bases respectively, with 17 bases between them. CDR3: CASNFGTVPNTEAFF. Written as DNA, the CDR3 is TGTGCCAGCAATTTCGGGACTGTCCCTAACACTGAAGCTTTCTTT.

At least ten counts were recorded for this clonotype. The rearrangement joins TRBV28 to TRBJ1-1, with D possibly being TRBD1 (5 bases). Per germline, CDR1 MDHEN and CDR2 SYDVKM. The V gene lost 11 bases and the J gene lost 3 bases, with 13 bases spanning the gap. This CDR3 comprises 12 residues. CDR3 residues: CASKGTHTEAFF. The CDR3, as DNA: TGTGCCTCAAAGGGGACTCACACTGAAGCTTTCTTT.

This clonotype was counted a few times. This chain joins TRBV7-2 and TRBJ2-3; 9 nucleotides align to TRBD2. The V segment lost 2 bases and the J segment 0 bases; nucleotides outside the gene matches: 15. The CDR3 consists of 20 residues. Germline V gene sequence: CDR1 SGHTA, CDR2 FQGNSA. The DNA of the CDR3 is TGTGCCAGCAGCTTAAATATGGCCGGGACTAGCAGTTCGAGCACAGATACGCAGTATTTT. As protein: CASSLNMAGTSSSSTDTQYF.

The genes are TRBV11-2 and TRBJ1-4; D might be TRBD1 (6 bases). Germline assignment: CDR1 SGHAT and CDR2 FQNNGV. CDR3 length equals 14 residues. For the CDR3, the DNA is TGTGACAGTAACCTGGGGTCAGGGGATGAAAAACTGTTTTTT. This gives the protein CDSNLGSGDEKLFF. The full variable domain, its missing parts supplied by reference TRBV11-2 and TRBJ1-4, is EAGVAQSPRYKIIEKRQSVAFWCNPISGHATLYWYQQILGQGPKLLIQFQNNGVVDDSQLPKDRFSAERLKGVDSTLKIQPAKLEDSAVYLCDSNLGSGDEKLFFGSGTQLSVL.

With regard to this clonotype: One junction end disagrees with the germline gene, perhaps due to a read error. V is TRBV10-3 and J is TRBJ2-6, with 7 bases identical to TRBD1. Germline CDR1 reads ENHRY; CDR2 reads SYGVKD. There are 16 residues in the CDR3. CDR3 bases: TGTGCCATCAGTGGACAGGGCACATCTGGAGCCAACGTCCTGACTTTC. It encodes CAISGQGTSGANVLTF.

Concerning this clonotype: Lacking the conserved final phenylalanine or tryptophan, this CDR3 likely reflects a read error. The chain carries TRBV6-5 and TRBJ2-7, with D maybe TRBD1 (5 bases). This CDR3 is 14 amino acids long. Trimming took off 0 bases at V and 3 bases at J, with 9 bases between the two ends. Per the germline V gene, CDR1 is MNHEY and CDR2 is SVGAGI. For the CDR3, the DNA is TGTGCCAGCAGTTACTCTATGCAGGGCTACGAGCAGTACCTC. This gives the protein CASSYSMQGYEQYL.